This is a list of T cell receptor beta chains from one sample in a study of blood T cell repertoires in COVID-19. Assay used: immunoSEQ multiplex PCR; TCRdb lists only in-frame clones, some missing. This sample yields more than 150,000 clones, of which roughly 78% are seen a single time; 2.5% to 3% belongs to the top ten. The sequenced sample was peripheral blood. The receptor set was obtained from a woman aged 80 or older with active or convalescent COVID-19. CDR3s include the opening cysteine and the closing phenylalanine or tryptophan. The D gene is left open where the match is weak. The size of a clone is reported for some rows only, either as once, few or many, or as a class for expanded clones.

TRBV20-1,TRBJ1-2,11,-,-,CSAGTGYVYTF,TGCAGTGCTGGAACAGGGTACGTCTACACCTTC
TRBV6-1,TRBJ1-4,13,few,-,CASSEAKPVELFF,TGTGCCAGCAGTGAAGCGAAGCCCGTTGAACTGTTTTTT
TRBV5-1,TRBJ2-2,14,-,-,CASSLELHTGELFF,TGCGCCAGCAGCTTGGAACTGCACACCGGGGAGCTGTTTTTT
TRBV28,TRBJ2-1,14,-,-,CASSPSPGRGEQFF,TGTGCCAGCAGCCCCTCTCCTGGCCGCGGTGAGCAGTTCTTC
TRBV7-2,TRBJ2-5,15,-,TRBD1,CASSLSFAGGETQYF,TGTGCCAGCAGCTTAAGTTTTGCAGGGGGCGAGACCCAGTACTTC
TRBV6-9,TRBJ1-1,13,-,-,CASSYSMNTEAFF,TGTGCCAGCAGTTATTCCATGAACACTGAAGCTTTCTTT
TRBV7-6,TRBJ2-7,11,-,-,CAIELNYEQYF,TGTGCCATCGAGCTAAACTACGAGCAGTACTTC
TRBV9,TRBJ2-1,16,-,TRBD1,CASSDYRDRNNNEQFF,TGTGCCAGCAGCGACTACCGGGACAGGAACAACAATGAGCAGTTCTTC
TRBV7-6,TRBJ1-6,20,-,TRBD1,CASSLASRGPLSSYNSPLHF,TGTGCCAGCAGCTTAGCCAGCAGGGGGCCTTTGAGCTCCTATAATTCACCCCTCCACTTT
TRBV7-3,TRBJ2-7,15,-,TRBD1,CASSFAGTGAYEQYF,TGTGCCAGCAGCTTTGCCGGGACAGGGGCCTACGAGCAGTACTTC
TRBV20-1,TRBJ2-1,15,once,TRBD2,CSASWGGRSYNEQFF,TGCAGTGCTAGTTGGGGGGGGAGGTCCTACAATGAGCAGTTCTTC
TRBV6-2/TRBV6-3,TRBJ1-5,15,-,-,CASSYATNSNQPQHF,TGTGCCAGCAGTTATGCGACTAATAGCAATCAGCCCCAGCATTTT
TRBV19,TRBJ2-5,15,once,-,CASSAQQVGQETQYF,TGTGCCAGTAGTGCCCAACAGGTGGGCCAAGAGACCCAGTACTTC
TRBV4-1,TRBJ1-5,16,-,-,CASSQDNFRAGQPQHF,TGCGCCAGCAGCCAAGATAATTTCAGGGCAGGACAGCCCCAGCATTTT
TRBV29-1,TRBJ1-1,12,-,-,CSADRGGVEAFF,TGCAGCGCCGACCGGGGTGGGGTTGAAGCTTTCTTT
TRBV10-3,TRBJ2-1,13,-,-,CAIRPDGYNEQFF,TGTGCCATCAGACCCGACGGGTACAATGAGCAGTTCTTC
TRBV5-1,TRBJ2-7,14,-,TRBD1,CASSPGQGRNEQYF,TGCGCCAGCAGCCCGGGACAGGGCCGGAACGAGCAGTACTTC
TRBV24-1,TRBJ2-7,16,-,TRBD1,CATSNTGGLVPYEQYF,TGTGCCACCAGTAATACAGGGGGCTTGGTGCCCTACGAGCAGTACTTC
TRBV4-3,TRBJ1-1,15,-,-,CASSLTRQVNTEAFF,TGCGCCAGCAGCCTCACAAGACAGGTGAACACTGAAGCTTTCTTT
TRBV9,TRBJ1-1,18,-,TRBD1,CASSNRRDRGLWNTEAFF,TGTGCCAGCAGCAACAGGCGGGACAGGGGGCTATGGAACACTGAAGCTTTCTTT
TRBV6-1,TRBJ2-5,14,-,TRBD2,CASSVAGPQETQYF,TGTGCCAGCAGTGTAGCGGGGCCTCAAGAGACCCAGTACTTC
TRBV6-2/TRBV6-3,TRBJ2-5,19,-,TRBD2,CASSRGTSGKRNRQETQYF,TGTGCCAGCAGTCGGGGGACTAGCGGGAAACGAAACCGCCAAGAGACCCAGTACTTC
TRBV10-3,TRBJ2-3,15,-,TRBD2,CAISVGGGAPDTQYF,TGTGCCATCAGTGTAGGCGGGGGGGCCCCGGATACGCAGTATTTT
TRBV6-6,TRBJ1-5,14,-,-,CASISQGLGQPQHF,TGTGCCAGCATCTCACAGGGTCTTGGTCAGCCCCAGCATTTT
TRBV19,TRBJ2-7,13,once,-,CASSIGRGNEQYF,TGTGCCAGTAGTATCGGTAGGGGGAACGAGCAGTACTTC
TRBV5-1,TRBJ2-1,15,-,TRBD2,CASTETSGSYNEQFF,TGCGCCAGCACCGAGACTAGCGGCTCCTACAATGAGCAGTTCTTC
TRBV6-4,TRBJ1-1,13,-,-,CASSFDRNTEAFF,TGTGCCAGCAGCTTTGACAGGAACACTGAAGCTTTCTTT
TRBV5-1,TRBJ2-7,15,-,-,CASSPVGSRDYEQYF,TGCGCCAGCAGCCCAGTGGGATCCCGGGACTACGAGCAGTACTTC
TRBV4-2,TRBJ2-5,15,-,TRBD2,CASSVAGERGETQYF,TGTGCCAGCAGCGTAGCGGGGGAACGCGGGGAGACCCAGTACTTC
TRBV27,TRBJ1-4,14,many,TRBD1,CASSLVRGQGKMFF,TGTGCCAGCAGTTTAGTTCGAGGACAGGGAAAGATGTTTTTT
TRBV18,TRBJ2-5,15,-,-,CASSPIPTGPETQYF,TGTGCCAGCTCACCTATTCCGACAGGCCCTGAGACCCAGTACTTC
TRBV2,TRBJ1-6,13,-,TRBD1,CASSGDRESPLHF,TGTGCCAGCAGTGGGGACAGGGAATCACCCCTCCACTTT
TRBV10-1,TRBJ2-7,14,-,TRBD1,CASSAGTAAYEQYF,TGCGCCAGCAGTGCCGGGACAGCTGCCTACGAGCAGTACTTC
TRBV7-9,TRBJ2-1,11,-,-,CASSLRQGLFF,TGTGCCAGCAGCTTACGGCAGGGCCTGTTCTTC
TRBV7-6,TRBJ2-6,20,-,TRBD1,CASSFRQGLVVEAGANVLTF,TGTGCCAGCAGCTTTCGACAGGGTCTGGTAGTTGAAGCTGGGGCCAACGTCCTGACTTTC
TRBV19,TRBJ1-2,20,few,-,CASSNSPPGRPGPANYGYTF,TGTGCCAGTAGTAACTCACCCCCAGGGCGGCCCGGGCCAGCTAACTATGGCTACACCTTC
TRBV9,TRBJ1-5,15,-,-,CASSVGDSYNQPQHF,TGTGCCAGCAGCGTAGGTGACAGCTACAATCAGCCCCAGCATTTT
TRBV5-1,TRBJ2-7,14,-,TRBD1,CASSPGTVRYEQYF,TGCGCCAGCAGCCCGGGGACAGTACGCTACGAGCAGTACTTC
TRBV4-2,TRBJ1-1,13,-,-,CASSRQVDTEAFF,TGTGCCAGCAGCCGACAAGTAGACACTGAAGCTTTCTTT